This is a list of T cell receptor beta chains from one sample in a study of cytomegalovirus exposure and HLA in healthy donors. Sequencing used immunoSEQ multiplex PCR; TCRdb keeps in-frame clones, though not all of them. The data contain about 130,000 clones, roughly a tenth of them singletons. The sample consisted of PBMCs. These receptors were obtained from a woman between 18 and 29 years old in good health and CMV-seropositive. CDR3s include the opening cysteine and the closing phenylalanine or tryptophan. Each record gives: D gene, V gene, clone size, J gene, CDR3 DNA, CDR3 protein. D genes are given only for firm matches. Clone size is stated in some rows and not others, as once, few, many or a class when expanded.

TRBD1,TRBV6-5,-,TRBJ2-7,TGTGCCAGCAGATTGGGACAGGGGGATTTCTACGAGCAGTACTTC,CASRLGQGDFYEQYF
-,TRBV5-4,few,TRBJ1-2,TGTGCCAGCAGCTTGGGGGCGCTCCTTAACTATGGCTACACCTTC,CASSLGALLNYGYTF
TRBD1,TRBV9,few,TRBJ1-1,TGTGCCAGCAGCCTGTCCCCGGGACAGAAGGACACTGAAGCTTTCTTT,CASSLSPGQKDTEAFF
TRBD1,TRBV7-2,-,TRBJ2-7,TGTGCCAGCAGCTTAGAACCAGGGGGCGAGCAGTACTTC,CASSLEPGGEQYF
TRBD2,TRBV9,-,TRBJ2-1,TGTGCCAGCAGCCCCCGGGGGGTAGCGGGAGTCAATGAGCAGTTCTTC,CASSPRGVAGVNEQFF
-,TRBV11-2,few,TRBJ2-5,TGTGCCAGCAGCAAAGGGGTTGGGGCACAAGAGACCCAGTACTTC,CASSKGVGAQETQYF
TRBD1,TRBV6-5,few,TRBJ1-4,TGTGCCAGCAGTCTACTAGGGACAGGGGTTGAAAAACTGTTTTTT,CASSLLGTGVEKLFF
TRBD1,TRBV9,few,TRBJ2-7,TGTGCCAGCAGCGTAGAATACGGGACAGCATACGAGCAGTACTTC,CASSVEYGTAYEQYF
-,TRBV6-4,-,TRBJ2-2,TGTGCCAGCAGTGACGACTCCTCCACCGGGGAGCTGTTTTTT,CASSDDSSTGELFF
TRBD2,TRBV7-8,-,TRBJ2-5,TGTGCCAGCAGCTCCGGACTAGTCAGGGAACCCCAGTACTTC,CASSSGLVREPQYF
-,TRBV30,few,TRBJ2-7,TGTGCCTGGAGTTCAGGGGCCCGACCGTACGAGCAGTACTTC,CAWSSGARPYEQYF
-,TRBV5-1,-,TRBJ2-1,TGCGCCAGCAGCTTGGTGGGAACAGGTGAGCAGTTCTTC,CASSLVGTGEQFF
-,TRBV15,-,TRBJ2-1,TGTGCCACGGAGACCTACGGGGGAAGCAATGAGCAGTTCTTC,CATETYGGSNEQFF
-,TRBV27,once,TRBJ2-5,TGTGCCAGCAGTTTTTCGGGGGTGGGAGAGCAGTACTTC,CASSFSGVGEQYF
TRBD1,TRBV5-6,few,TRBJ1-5,TGTGCCAGCAGCTCTTGGGACAGGGAAAATCAGCCCCAGCATTTT,CASSSWDRENQPQHF
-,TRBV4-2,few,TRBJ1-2,TGTGCCAGCAGCCAAGAACAGGGTGACTATGGCTACACCTTC,CASSQEQGDYGYTF
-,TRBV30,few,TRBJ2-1,TGTGCCTGGAGTGCAGCGGAACACCACTACAATGAGCAGTTCTTC,CAWSAAEHHYNEQFF
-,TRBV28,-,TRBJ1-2,TGTGCCAGCGGACCGGGCCGCGGGCCTTCTGGCTACACCTTC,CASGPGRGPSGYTF
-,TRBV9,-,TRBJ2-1,TGTGCCAGCAGCGTATGGAGGGGAGATGAGCAGTTCTTC,CASSVWRGDEQFF
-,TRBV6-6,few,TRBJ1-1,TGTGCCAGCAGTAACCCAGGGATCGAAGCTTTCTTT,CASSNPGIEAFF
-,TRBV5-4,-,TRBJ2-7,TGTGCCAGCAGCTTGGTGGACAGAGACTCCTACGAGCAGTACTTC,CASSLVDRDSYEQYF
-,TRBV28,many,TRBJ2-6,TGTGCCAGCAGTTCCCCGAGTGACAGTCACTCTGGGGCCAACGTCCTGACTTTC,CASSSPSDSHSGANVLTF
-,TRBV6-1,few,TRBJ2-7,TGTGCCAGCAGCAGGACAGAGTTCTACGAGCAGTACTTC,CASSRTEFYEQYF
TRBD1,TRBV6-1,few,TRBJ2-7,TGTGCCAGCACAACTGGGGGACAGGGGGGCCACGAGCAGTACTTC,CASTTGGQGGHEQYF
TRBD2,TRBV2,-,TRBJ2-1,TGTGCCAGCAGTGCTGGCGGGGGGGGCAATGAGCAGTTCTTC,CASSAGGGGNEQFF
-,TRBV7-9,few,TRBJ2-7,TGTGCCAGCAGCTGGGTACAGGTCGGGGGCGAGCAGTACTTC,CASSWVQVGGEQYF
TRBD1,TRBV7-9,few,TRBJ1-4,TGTGCCAGCAGCGCAAAGGCCGGGACAGGGGGCGATAAACTGTTTTTT,CASSAKAGTGGDKLFF
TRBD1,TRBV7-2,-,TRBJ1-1,TGTGCCAGCAGCAGACCGGGACAGATCGTCGAAGCTTTCTTT,CASSRPGQIVEAFF
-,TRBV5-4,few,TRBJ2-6,TGTGCCAGCGAGAGTGGGGCCAACGTCCTGACTTTC,CASESGANVLTF
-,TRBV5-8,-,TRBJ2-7,TGTGCCAGCAGCCTTAAGGGGCGGACCTCCTACGAGCAGTACTTC,CASSLKGRTSYEQYF
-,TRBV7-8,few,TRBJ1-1,TGTGCCAGCAGCTTAGTTCAGCGGAACACTGAAGCTTTCTTT,CASSLVQRNTEAFF
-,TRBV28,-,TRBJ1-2,TGTGCCAGCGGGAGGGGTATTGGCTACACCTTC,CASGRGIGYTF
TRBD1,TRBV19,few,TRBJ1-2,TGTGCCAGTAGTAGAGAGACAGGGAAAAAAGGCTACACCTTC,CASSRETGKKGYTF
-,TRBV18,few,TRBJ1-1,TGTGCCAGCTCACCGGTCCCGGGGATGAACACTGAAGCTTTCTTT,CASSPVPGMNTEAFF
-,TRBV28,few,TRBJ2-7,TGTGCCAGCAGTTGGGGCAGAAACTACGAGCAGTACTTC,CASSWGRNYEQYF
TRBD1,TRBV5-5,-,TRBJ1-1,TGTGCCAGCAGCTTGAGCGGGACAGGGAATGAAGCTTTCTTT,CASSLSGTGNEAFF
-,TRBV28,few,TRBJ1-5,TGTGCCAGCAGTTTATCAAGGGGGAAACAGCCCCAGCATTTT,CASSLSRGKQPQHF
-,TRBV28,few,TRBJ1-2,TGTGCCAGCAGCAACGATGAACAGGACCCGAGCTACACCTTC,CASSNDEQDPSYTF
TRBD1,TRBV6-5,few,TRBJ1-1,TGTGCCAGCAGCCGCAGGGGGATGAACACTGAAGCTTTCTTT,CASSRRGMNTEAFF
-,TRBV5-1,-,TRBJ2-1,TGCGCCAGCAGCTTGGGACAGGATTATTATGAGCAGTTCTTC,CASSLGQDYYEQFF
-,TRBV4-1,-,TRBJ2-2,TGCGCCAGCAGCCCCGGGAACACCGGGGAGCTGTTTTTT,CASSPGNTGELFF